This TCR beta chain is from a study of blood T cell repertoires in COVID-19. Using immunoSEQ multiplex PCR, the repertoire was profiled, and TCRdb retains in-frame clones only, with some absent. This table holds about 190,000 clones, almost 90% found once. Germline CDR1 reads SGHNT; CDR2 reads YYREEE (reference sequence). CDR3 length: 14 amino acids. V was shortened by 2 bases and J by 0 bases, with 7 bases between the two germline ends. Sequencing was done on a sample of peripheral blood. The source is a man in his fifties or sixties with acute or convalescent COVID-19. The chain carries TRBV5-4 and TRBJ2-3; perhaps TRBD1 as D (6 bases). The CDR3 protein is CASSFDRSTDTQYF. CDR3 nucleotide sequence: TGTGCCAGCAGCTTCGACAGGAGCACAGATACGCAGTATTTT. Full variable domain (outside the CDR3, taken from reference TRBV5-4 and TRBJ2-3): ETGVTQSPTHLIKTRGQQVTLRCSSQSGHNTVSWYQQALGQGPQFIFQYYREEENGRGNFPPRFSGLQFPNYSSELNVNALELDDSALYLCASSFDRSTDTQYFGPGTRLTVL.